The following is a TCR beta chain sequence with its context. The length of the CDR3 is 15 residues. Trimming left V 1 base short and J 5 bases short, with 12 bases between. CDR1 MNHNS and CDR2 SASEGT come from the germline V gene. Constant-region reverse primers amplified full-length variable regions, followed by semi-nested Nested Universal Primer A PCR. TCRdb processed the 5' RACE reads anew with MiXCR; each CDR3 protein has one entry. The sample has 60,000 to 65,000 distinct CDR3 sequences; 25% to 35% are singletons. This chain links TRBV6-1 with TRBJ1-5; tentatively, D is TRBD1 (6 bases). The receptor's source is a female donor with breast cancer. Sequencing used tumor-infiltrating naive CD4+ T cells sorted from the breast tumor. Subset given: naive CD4+ T cells, CD4+CD45RA+CD25-. The CDR3 region is CASSEGGQGHQPQHF. The CDR3 nucleotides are TGTGCCAGCAGTGAAGGGGGACAAGGCCATCAGCCCCAGCATTTT.